The entry below gives a single TCR beta chain sequence along with its context. In the naive CD8 group, cells lacked CD45RO and were positively selected for CCR7, so terminally differentiated effector memory CD45RA+ cells were left out. Repertoires were generated with immunoSEQ multiplex PCR, while TCRdb's copy carries only in-frame clones and drops some. The table lists nearly 2 million clones, about 95% of them singletons. This specimen comes from a study of shared clonotypes between healthy human individuals. The junction had 7 bases not matched to a gene; V was cut back by 6 bases and J by 4 bases. The germline V gene encodes CDR1 SEHNR and CDR2 FQNEAQ (reference sequence). This CDR3 region has 14 residues.

The clonotype comes from a man in his late teens or twenties in good health. Sample: naive CD8+ T cells sorted from blood. V and J are TRBV7-9 and TRBJ1-2, with 8 bases lining up with TRBD1. CDR3 region: CASSATGVVYGYTF. The CDR3 DNA sequence: TGTGCCAGCAGTGCGACAGGGGTAGTCTATGGCTACACCTTC.